The 30 T cell receptor beta chains below all came from one sample that was sequenced in a study of blood T cell repertoires in COVID-19. The assay was immunoSEQ multiplex PCR, and TCRdb's table has in-frame clones only and misses some. This table has about 200,000 clones, roughly 84% appearing once. Sample: peripheral blood. These receptors originate from a man in his fifties or sixties with COVID-19, enrolled during active disease.

V gene TRBV4-3 combines with J gene TRBJ2-3, with 11 bases lining up with TRBD2. CDR1 and CDR2 from the germline V gene are LGHNA and YSLEER. The CDR3 contains 18 residues. J lost 4 bases, V lost 0 bases, and 9 bases had no gene match. As DNA, the CDR3 is TGCGCCAGCAGCCAAGATGAGGCTCTAGCGGGGGGTCCAGATACGCAGTATTTT. Translating it yields CASSQDEALAGGPDTQYF.

The chain uses TRBV28 and TRBJ2-1; 12 nucleotides align to TRBD2. This CDR3 comprises 15 residues. CDR1 is MDHEN, CDR2 SYDVKM, per germline. V dropped 5 bases and J dropped 4; count of bases not matched to a gene: 3. CDR3 amino acids: CASSQLAGGYNEQFF. In DNA form, the CDR3 reads TGTGCCAGCAGTCAGCTAGCGGGGGGGTACAATGAGCAGTTCTTC.

CDR3 bases: TGTGCCAGCAGCCAAGAGGACAGGGTCTATGGCTACACCTTC. Amino acid sequence: CASSQEDRVYGYTF. The V and J genes are TRBV14 and TRBJ1-2, with 8 bases that match TRBD1. Unmatched junction bases numbered 1, after V lost 0 bases and J lost 4 bases. Germline V CDR1 and CDR2: SGHDN, FVKESK. The CDR3 covers 14 residues. Drawing the rest from reference TRBV14 and TRBJ1-2, the complete variable domain is EAGVTQFPSHSVIEKGQTVTLRCDPISGHDNLYWYRRVMGKEIKFLLHFVKESKQDESGMPNNRFLAERTGGTYSTLKVQPAELEDSGVYFCASSQEDRVYGYTFGSGTRLTVV.

The CDR3 DNA is TGTGCCAGCAGCCGAGAGGACGGGCAGGGGGCAACTAATGAAAAACTGTTTTTT. Translation: CASSREDGQGATNEKLFF. This rearrangement joins TRBV7-9 to TRBJ1-4; 7 positions agree with TRBD1. Germline assignment: CDR1 SEHNR and CDR2 FQNEAQ (reference sequence). V dropped 5 bases and J dropped 0; count of bases not matched to a gene: 12. CDR3 size: 18 residues.

The J gene is TRBJ1-2, the V gene TRBV6-5; 9 bases match TRBD1. The V and J ends lost 2 bases and 8 bases, in that order; junction bases with no gene match: 3. Germline loops: CDR1 MNHEY, CDR2 SVGAGI. The CDR3 sequence is 13 residues long. The CDR3 sequence: CASSYRDREGYTF. The CDR3 coding sequence is TGTGCCAGCAGTTACCGGGACAGGGAGGGCTACACCTTC.

The genes are TRBV6-5 and TRBJ1-6; D is unresolved. CDR3 length equals 11 residues. V lost 8 bases to trimming and J lost 12 bases, with 11 bases between them. Germline V gene lookup returns CDR1 MNHEY and CDR2 SVGAGI. DNA of the CDR3: TGTGCCAGCGGGGAGCAAAGACCCCTCCACTTT. It yields the protein CASGEQRPLHF.

The genes are TRBV4-1 and TRBJ2-7; possibly TRBD2 for D (5 bases). CDR1 and CDR2 from the germline V gene are MGHRA and YSYEKL. Trimming removed 1 base at V and 0 bases at J, with 7 bases between. The CDR3 sequence is 14 residues long. CDR3 amino acids: CASSQVGSSYEQYF. CDR3 bases: TGCGCCAGCAGCCAAGTGGGGAGCTCCTACGAGCAGTACTTC.

This sequence joins TRBV10-1 and TRBJ1-2, with a tentative D call TRBD1 (6 bases). The germline CDR1 and CDR2 sequences are WNHNN and SYGVQD (reference sequence). The V and J ends lost 3 bases and 4 bases respectively, with 12 bases between them. CDR3 length: 14 amino acids. CDR3 coding DNA: TGCGCCAGCAGTGATTACCCACAGGGCTATGGCTACACCTTC. Residues: CASSDYPQGYGYTF.

This clone has only one observation. This chain's CDR3 is CASSLKILGRSYNEQFF. CDR3 in DNA: TGTGCCAGCAGCTTAAAAATCCTCGGCAGGTCCTACAATGAGCAGTTCTTC. This chain joins TRBV7-2 and TRBJ2-1; D is unclear. Germline values: CDR1 SGHTA, CDR2 FQGNSA. V was cut by 2 bases and J by 1 base, with 15 bases left in between. The CDR3 sequence is 17 residues long.

The rearrangement joins TRBV6-5 to TRBJ1-1, with D maybe TRBD1 (5 bases). The germline CDR1 and CDR2 sequences are MNHEY and SVGAGI. The ends were cut back, 2 bases at V and 0 bases at J, with 7 bases in the middle. This CDR3 region has 14 residues. The CDR3 here is CASSYGAVNTEAFF. The CDR3 region has the DNA TGTGCCAGCAGTTACGGGGCGGTGAACACTGAAGCTTTCTTT.

The chain is built from TRBV5-8 and TRBJ1-1, with TRBD1 as a possible D gene (6 bases). The CDR3 length is 13 residues. V gave up 2 bases and J gave up 5 bases, with 10 bases separating them. Germline assignment: CDR1 SGHTS and CDR2 YDEGEE. For the CDR3, the DNA is TGTGCCAGCAGCTTCGGCAGGGGAACTGAAGCTTTCTTT. Its translation: CASSFGRGTEAFF.

This chain uses TRBV2 with TRBJ2-1; TRBD1 matches 11 bases. V gave up 9 bases and J gave up 1 base; unmatched junction bases: 2. Germline CDR1 SNHLY, CDR2 FYNNEI. The CDR3 runs to 14 residues. CDR3 in amino acids: CARGTGGSYNEQFF. CDR3 nucleotide sequence: TGTGCCAGGGGGACAGGGGGGTCCTACAATGAGCAGTTCTTC.

The gene calls are TRBV6-5 and TRBJ2-7; D not resolved. Trimming shortened V by 7 bases and J by 7 bases, and 11 bases separated the two germline ends. The CDR3 has 11 residues. Germline lookup yields CDR1 MNHEY and CDR2 SVGAGI. The CDR3 nucleotides read TGTGCCAGCACTTCTACGGGTGAGCAGTACTTC. It specifies CASTSTGEQYF.

This sequence joins TRBV6-5 and TRBJ1-1, with a weak D call TRBD1 (6 bases). This CDR3 has 14 residues. The V end was cut by 6 bases, the J end by 3 bases, with 14 bases between. CDR1 and CDR2 from the germline V gene are MNHEY and SVGAGI. The CDR3 region is CASRYRVGDTEAFF. DNA for the CDR3: TGTGCCAGCAGATACAGGGTCGGGGACACTGAAGCTTTCTTT.

This chain links TRBV27 with TRBJ2-2; tentative D call: TRBD1 (6 bases). V was cut by 5 bases and J by 5 bases, with 21 bases left in between. The CDR3 totals 17 residues. CDR1 is MNHEY and CDR2 is SMNVEV in the germline V gene (reference sequence). As DNA, the CDR3 is TGTGCCAGCAGTCACGGACAGACGAGGTTTAAGACCGGGGAGCTGTTTTTT. Its protein product is CASSHGQTRFKTGELFF.

This clone occurred a few times. V gene TRBV9 combines with J gene TRBJ2-6; TRBD2 might be the D (6 bases). The CDR3 consists of 16 residues. Trimming cost V 4 bases and J 2 bases, with 13 bases left between them. From germline, CDR1 is SGDLS and CDR2 YYNGEE. The CDR3 region has the DNA TGTGCCAGCAGCCCGCGACTAGTCGCTGGGGCCAACGTCCTGACTTTC. Protein sequence: CASSPRLVAGANVLTF. Full variable domain (outside the CDR3, taken from reference TRBV9 and TRBJ2-6): DSGVTQTPKHLITATGQRVTLRCSPRSGDLSVYWYQQSLDQGLQFLIQYYNGEERAKGNILERFSAQQFPDLHSELNLSSLELGDSALYFCASSPRLVAGANVLTFGAGSRLTVL.

V gene TRBV7-9 combines with J gene TRBJ1-2; no firm D call. The germline V gene has CDR1 SEHNR and CDR2 FQNEAQ (reference sequence). The V end was cut by 1 base, the J end by 5 bases, with 14 bases between. The length of the CDR3 is 15 residues. CDR3 region: CASSLGSGIEYGYTF. CDR3 coding DNA: TGTGCCAGCAGCTTAGGGTCCGGGATTGAGTATGGCTACACCTTC. The complete variable domain, with remaining parts taken from reference TRBV7-9 and TRBJ1-2, reads DTGVSQNPRHKITKRGQNVTFRCDPISEHNRLYWYRQTLGQGPEFLTYFQNEAQLEKSRLLSDRFSAERPKGSFSTLEIQRTEQGDSAMYLCASSLGSGIEYGYTFGSGTRLTVV.

The chain combines TRBV9 with TRBJ2-1, with TRBD2 matching 10 bases. Germline V gene lookup returns CDR1 SGDLS and CDR2 YYNGEE. With V trimmed by 0 bases and J by 0 bases, 6 bases remained unmatched. The CDR3 consists of 18 residues. CDR3 amino acids: CASSVGLAGVASYNEQFF. CDR3 nucleotide sequence: TGTGCCAGCAGCGTAGGGCTAGCGGGGGTTGCCTCCTACAATGAGCAGTTCTTC.

This chain links TRBV7-9 with TRBJ2-5; TRBD2 aligns across 11 bases. CDR3 size: 16 residues. The V segment lost 3 bases and the J segment 3 bases; nucleotides outside the gene matches: 6. From germline, CDR1 is SEHNR and CDR2 FQNEAQ (reference sequence). In DNA form, the CDR3 reads TGTGCCAGCAGCTTGTATCAACTAGCGGGAGAAGAGACCCAGTACTTC. Translated, it gives CASSLYQLAGEETQYF. The full variable domain, completed using reference TRBV7-9 and TRBJ2-5, is DTGVSQNPRHKITKRGQNVTFRCDPISEHNRLYWYRQTLGQGPEFLTYFQNEAQLEKSRLLSDRFSAERPKGSFSTLEIQRTEQGDSAMYLCASSLYQLAGEETQYFGPGTRLLVL.

The chain is built from TRBV5-1 and TRBJ1-1; the D gene is possibly TRBD1 (6 bases). Deletions cut 3 bases from V and 8 bases from J, with 11 bases between. CDR3 length: 12 amino acids. Germline V lookup: CDR1 SGHRS, CDR2 YFSETQ. CDR3 sequence reads: CASSSDRFEAFF. The CDR3 DNA follows: TGCGCCAGCAGCTCGGACAGATTCGAAGCTTTCTTT.

The V gene is TRBV18, the J gene TRBJ2-7, with 8 nucleotides matching TRBD1. J gave up 2 bases and V 3 bases, and 6 bases lay outside the gene matches. CDR3 length equals 15 residues. Germline V gene sequence: CDR1 KGHSH, CDR2 LQKENI. The CDR3 sequence is CASSPPTGETYEQYF. The CDR3 nucleotides read TGTGCCAGCTCACCCCCGACAGGGGAAACCTACGAGCAGTACTTC.

The chain joins TRBV3-1 (or the pseudogene TRBV3-2) to TRBJ2-5; D is unclear. The germline V gene encodes CDR1 LGHDT and CDR2 YNNKEL (reference sequence). Deletions cut 1 base from V and 2 bases from J, with 8 bases between. The CDR3 extends over 14 amino acids. CDR3 region: CASSQGWQQETQYF. CDR3 sequence (DNA): TGTGCCAGCAGCCAAGGTTGGCAGCAAGAGACCCAGTACTTC.

This chain joins TRBV6-5 and TRBJ2-7; D is possibly TRBD2 (5 bases). The V gene lost 3 bases and the J gene lost 6 bases, with 15 bases spanning the gap. Germline-derived CDR1 and CDR2 are MNHEY and SVGAGI. This CDR3 spans 14 amino acids. The CDR3 DNA reads as TGTGCCAGCAGTTATGGGAGACCCCCGGTCGAGCAGTACTTC. It yields the protein CASSYGRPPVEQYF.

The chain uses TRBV7-3 and TRBJ1-5; 9 nucleotides match TRBD1. Germline CDR1 and CDR2: SGHTA and FQGTGA. The CDR3 covers 15 residues. Trimming cost V 2 bases and J 4 bases; bases outside gene matches: 3. CDR3 sequence reads: CASSLGTGLNQPQHF. The CDR3, as DNA: TGTGCCAGCAGCTTAGGGACAGGGTTGAATCAGCCCCAGCATTTT.

J is TRBJ2-3 and V is TRBV19; D ambiguous. The germline V gene encodes CDR1 LNHDA and CDR2 SQIVND (reference sequence). This CDR3 has 15 residues. V shed 3 bases and J shed 4 bases, with 14 bases lying between them. CDR3 sequence reads: CASSIRLARADTQYF. Written as DNA, the CDR3 is TGTGCCAGTAGTATTCGCTTAGCCCGAGCAGATACGCAGTATTTT.

V gene TRBV3-1 (or the pseudogene TRBV3-2) combines with J gene TRBJ1-4; D is possibly TRBD1 (5 bases). Trimming cost V 1 base and J 6 bases, with 9 bases left between them. CDR3 size: 14 residues. Germline V gene sequence: CDR1 LGHDT, CDR2 YNNKEL (reference sequence). The CDR3 sequence: CASSQVGAHEKLFF. In nucleotides, the CDR3 is TGTGCCAGCAGCCAAGTAGGGGCTCATGAAAAACTGTTTTTT.

The V call is TRBV10-2, the J call TRBJ2-1; 10 bases align to TRBD2. Germline loops: CDR1 WSHSY, CDR2 SAAADI. Trimming removed 4 bases from V and 5 bases from J; junction bases left unmatched: 8. CDR3 length: 16 amino acids. CDR3 residues: CASSGPSGRRDNEQFF. The CDR3 region has the DNA TGCGCCAGCAGTGGGCCTAGCGGGAGACGAGACAATGAGCAGTTCTTC.

This clone has a handful of counts. J is TRBJ1-4 and V is TRBV5-1, with 12 bases matching TRBD1. This CDR3 has 14 amino acids. V lost 4 bases and J lost 11; bases outside the gene matches: 6. Looked up from germline, CDR1 is SGHRS and CDR2 is YFSETQ. CDR3 bases: TGCGCCAGCAGCCCAGGGACAGGGGGCCTTAAACTGTTTTTT. Protein sequence: CASSPGTGGLKLFF. Using reference TRBV5-1 and TRBJ1-4 for the parts outside the CDR3, the full variable domain is KAGVTQTPRYLIKTRGQQVTLSCSPISGHRSVSWYQQTPGQGLQFLFEYFSETQRNKGNFPGRFSGRQFSNSRSEMNVSTLELGDSALYLCASSPGTGGLKLFFGSGTQLSVL.

The chain joins TRBV18 to TRBJ2-2; TRBD1 might be the D (5 bases). Germline loops: CDR1 KGHSH, CDR2 LQKENI. The CDR3 totals 15 residues. V was clipped by 5 bases and J by 3 bases, with 13 bases between them. In DNA, the CDR3 is TGTGCCAGCTCAATTGGGCAGGGCGACACCGGGGAGCTGTTTTTT. It codes for CASSIGQGDTGELFF.

This clone appeared once. J is TRBJ2-4 and V is TRBV7-9, with 7 bases matching TRBD1. Germline V gives CDR1 SEHNR, CDR2 FQNEAQ (reference sequence). The CDR3 has 16 amino acids. V lost 2 bases to trimming and J lost 0 bases; unmatched junction nucleotides: 4. CDR3 residues: CASSLITGVAKNIQYF. DNA of the CDR3: TGTGCCAGCAGCTTAATCACAGGGGTAGCCAAAAACATTCAGTACTTC.